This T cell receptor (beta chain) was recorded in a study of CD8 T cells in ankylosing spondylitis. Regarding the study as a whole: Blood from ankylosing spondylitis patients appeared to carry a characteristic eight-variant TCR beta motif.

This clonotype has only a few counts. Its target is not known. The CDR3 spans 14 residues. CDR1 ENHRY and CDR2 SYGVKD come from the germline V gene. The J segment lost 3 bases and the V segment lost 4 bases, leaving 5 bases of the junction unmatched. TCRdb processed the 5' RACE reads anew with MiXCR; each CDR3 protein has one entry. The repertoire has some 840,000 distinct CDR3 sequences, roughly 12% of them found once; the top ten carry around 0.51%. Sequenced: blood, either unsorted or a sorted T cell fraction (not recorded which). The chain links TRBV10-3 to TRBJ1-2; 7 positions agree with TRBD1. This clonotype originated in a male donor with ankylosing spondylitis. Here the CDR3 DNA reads TGTGCCATCAGTGCACAGGGGACGGACTATGGCTACACCTTC. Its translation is CAISAQGTDYGYTF.